A single sample is the source of the 25 T cell receptor beta chains below, sequenced in a study of blood T cell repertoires in COVID-19. Repertoires were generated with immunoSEQ multiplex PCR, while TCRdb's copy carries only in-frame clones and drops some. The data show about 200,000 clones, roughly 90% seen once. The sample taken for sequencing was PBMCs or T cells enriched from blood (not recorded which). The receptors derive from a young woman who had been exposed to COVID-19.

This sequence joins TRBV2 and TRBJ2-2; TRBD1 aligns across 7 bases. The trim removed 7 bases at V and 1 base at J, leaving 6 bases unmatched. Germline V gene data show CDR1 as SNHLY and CDR2 as FYNNEI. The CDR3 totals 15 residues. CDR3 sequence reads: CASILGQMNTGELFF. CDR3 nucleotide sequence: TGTGCCAGCATCCTGGGACAGATGAACACCGGGGAGCTGTTTTTT.

V is TRBV4-1 and J is TRBJ2-7; 9 bases fit TRBD1. Looked up from germline, CDR1 is MGHRA and CDR2 is YSYEKL. The CDR3 has 14 amino acids. V gave up 0 bases and J gave up 5 bases; unmatched junction bases: 2. This chain's CDR3 is CASSQDWTGDEQYF. The DNA of the CDR3 is TGCGCCAGCAGCCAAGATTGGACAGGGGACGAGCAGTACTTC.

This chain connects TRBV27 to TRBJ1-5; no clear D. Germline V gives CDR1 MNHEY, CDR2 SMNVEV (reference sequence). CDR3 length equals 14 residues. The V and J ends lost 10 bases and 6 bases respectively, with 19 bases between them. The chain's CDR3 is CANSSIVESQPQHF. The CDR3 DNA reads as TGTGCCAACTCGAGTATAGTTGAATCTCAGCCCCAGCATTTT.

The chain is built from TRBV5-1 and TRBJ2-1; 7 nucleotides align to TRBD1. Germline loops: CDR1 SGHRS, CDR2 YFSETQ. Trimming at V came to 2 bases and at J to 5 bases, leaving 4 bases not matched to a gene. The length of the CDR3 is 14 residues. CDR3 sequence: CASSLGGLNNEQFF. The CDR3 DNA reads as TGCGCCAGCAGCTTAGGGGGCCTTAACAATGAGCAGTTCTTC.

The chain employs TRBV3-1 (or the pseudogene TRBV3-2) and TRBJ1-1; tentative D call: TRBD1 (5 bases). The V gene lost 1 base and the J gene lost 4 bases, with 10 bases spanning the gap. CDR3 length equals 14 residues. Germline loops: CDR1 LGHDT, CDR2 YNNKEL (reference sequence). The CDR3 region is CASSQVGVGTEAFF. As DNA, the CDR3 is TGTGCCAGCAGCCAAGTAGGGGTTGGCACTGAAGCTTTCTTT.

CDR3 sequence (DNA): TGTGCCAGCTCACCTCTACAGGGGGCTGAAGCTTTCTTT. This encodes CASSPLQGAEAFF. The chain links TRBV18 to TRBJ1-1; 8 nucleotides match TRBD1. This CDR3 region has 13 residues. Germline V gene lookup returns CDR1 KGHSH and CDR2 LQKENI. Unmatched junction bases numbered 3, after V lost 3 bases and J lost 6 bases. Combining the CDR3 with reference TRBV18 and TRBJ1-1 gives the whole variable domain NAGVMQNPRHLVRRRGQEARLRCSPMKGHSHVYWYRQLPEEGLKFMVYLQKENIIDESGMPKERFSAEFPKEGPSILRIQQVVRGDSAAYFCASSPLQGAEAFFGQGTRLTVV.

The chain joins TRBV21-1 to TRBJ1-5; the DNA was not compared with TRBD1, the D call given in the table. TRBV21-1 is deemed a pseudogene. The CDR3 contains 17 residues. The CDR3 here is CASSNGPTGLSNQPQHF. The CDR3 DNA is TGTGCCAGCAGCAATGGACCTACAGGGTTGAGCAATCAGCCCCAGCATTTT.

The chain couples TRBV5-1 to TRBJ1-2; the D gene is possibly TRBD1 (5 bases). The germline V gene has CDR1 SGHRS and CDR2 YFSETQ. CDR3 length equals 13 residues. Trimming left V 4 bases short and J 6 bases short, with 13 bases between. The CDR3 coding sequence is TGCGCCAGCAGCCCGGGGGGTTTGCATGGCTACACCTTC. Encoded protein: CASSPGGLHGYTF.

CDR3 protein: CASSLYASQGATDTQYF. The CDR3, as DNA: TGTGCCAGCAGCTTGTATGCCTCGCAGGGGGCAACAGATACGCAGTATTTT. The J gene is TRBJ2-3, the V gene TRBV5-5, with 8 bases lining up with TRBD1. The germline V gene encodes CDR1 SGHKS and CDR2 YYEKEE (reference sequence). Unmatched junction bases numbered 10, after V lost 1 base and J lost 3 bases. The CDR3 runs 17 residues.

About this clone itself: Additional DNA sequences in this sample encode the identical CDR3. This chain's CDR3 is CASSLVGGGATYNEQFF. Here the CDR3 DNA reads TGTGCCAGCAGCTTAGTTGGCGGGGGGGCCACCTACAATGAGCAGTTCTTC. This chain links TRBV7-2 with TRBJ2-1; 9 bases agree with TRBD2. The germline V gene has CDR1 SGHTA and CDR2 FQGNSA. Losses at the gene ends were 1 base for V and 2 bases for J; bases not matched to a gene: 6. The CDR3 length is 17 residues.

V and J are TRBV2 and TRBJ2-3, with 9 bases identical to TRBD2. After removal of 1 base from V and 2 bases from J, the junction contained 4 bases not matched to a gene. In germline, CDR1 is SNHLY, CDR2 FYNNEI. The CDR3 consists of 16 residues. The chain's CDR3 is CASSEGASGATDTQYF. In DNA, the CDR3 is TGTGCCAGCAGTGAAGGGGCTAGCGGGGCCACAGATACGCAGTATTTT.

This chain links TRBV6-1 with TRBJ1-1, with D uncertain. CDR3 length equals 14 residues. V lost 0 bases, J lost 9 bases, and 14 bases lay in between. Germline CDR1 reads MNHNS; CDR2 reads SASEGT. CDR3 sequence reads: CASSEASTTGKAFF. As DNA, the CDR3 is TGTGCCAGCAGTGAAGCCTCGACGACCGGGAAAGCTTTCTTT.

The CDR3 region is CAISGGGGNSYNEQFF. DNA of the CDR3: TGTGCCATCAGTGGTGGCGGGGGCAACTCCTACAATGAGCAGTTCTTC. The rearrangement uses TRBV10-3 and TRBJ2-1; possibly TRBD2 for D (7 bases). V lost 4 bases, J lost 0 bases, and 13 bases lay in between. Germline assignment: CDR1 ENHRY and CDR2 SYGVKD. This CDR3 has 16 amino acids.

This rearrangement joins TRBV18 to TRBJ2-3; 7 positions agree with TRBD1. J lost 6 bases, V lost 0 bases, and 9 bases had no gene match. The CDR3 consists of 16 residues. Per germline, CDR1 KGHSH and CDR2 LQKENI. DNA for the CDR3: TGTGCCAGCTCACCACCTGGACAGGCACGGCGGGATACGCAGTATTTT. Amino acids: CASSPPGQARRDTQYF.

This clone turned up a few times. The chain has TRBV7-9 and TRBJ1-3; 9 bases are a match to TRBD1. CDR1 is SEHNR and CDR2 is FQNEAQ in the germline V gene (reference sequence). V lost 7 bases, J lost 2 bases, and 9 bases stayed unmatched. The length of the CDR3 is 16 residues. The CDR3 reads CASTAVDRGPGNTIYF. The CDR3 nucleotides are TGTGCCAGCACCGCTGTGGACAGGGGTCCTGGAAACACCATATATTTT.

V gene TRBV6-5 combines with J gene TRBJ1-1, with a tentative D call TRBD1 (6 bases). Germline values: CDR1 MNHEY, CDR2 SVGAGI. V gave up 8 bases and J gave up 4 bases, with 14 bases separating them. CDR3 length: 13 residues. The CDR3 region is CASRLPGATEAFF. The DNA of the CDR3 is TGTGCCAGCCGTTTACCAGGGGCCACTGAAGCTTTCTTT.

The chain joins TRBV11-3 to TRBJ1-3, with 7 bases lining up with TRBD1. V trimming: 9 bases; J trimming: 0 bases; junction bases outside the gene matches: 8. Germline V gives CDR1 SGHNT, CDR2 YENEEA. The CDR3 consists of 15 residues. The CDR3 loop reads CARRRQGPSGNTIYF. The DNA for the CDR3 is TGTGCCAGAAGACGACAGGGCCCCTCTGGAAACACCATATATTTT. Full variable domain (remainder filled in from reference TRBV11-3 and TRBJ1-3): EAGVVQSPRYKIIEKKQPVAFWCNPISGHNTLYWYLQNLGQGPELLIRYENEEAVDDSQLPKDRFSAERLKGVDSTLKIQPAELGDSAVYLCARRRQGPSGNTIYFGEGSWLTVV.

The gene calls are TRBV2 and TRBJ1-2; D is perhaps TRBD1 (5 bases). This CDR3 is built from 13 residues. V lost 8 bases and J lost 10, with 20 bases in between. CDR1 is SNHLY, CDR2 FYNNEI, per germline. This chain's CDR3 is CASRTGGGPVYTF. The CDR3 DNA is TGTGCCAGCCGAACCGGGGGGGGTCCAGTCTACACCTTC.

A word on this clone: Other DNA sequences of this sample code for an identical CDR3. This chain uses TRBV5-1 with TRBJ1-5; D is unresolved. V was cut by 0 bases and J by 4 bases, with 5 bases left in between. The CDR3 sequence is 13 residues long. The germline CDR1 and CDR2 sequences are SGHRS and YFSETQ. The CDR3 region has the DNA TGCGCCAGCAGCTTGGCGGGTAATCAGCCCCAGCATTTT. It codes for CASSLAGNQPQHF.

The chain joins TRBV28 to TRBJ1-2, with TRBD1 matching 9 bases. The V and J ends lost 6 bases and 4 bases, in that order; junction bases with no gene match: 9. Germline CDR1 MDHEN, CDR2 SYDVKM. This CDR3 has 15 amino acids. DNA for the CDR3: TGTGCCAGCAGACGAACAGGGGGCGTACTCTATGGCTACACCTTC. It yields the protein CASRRTGGVLYGYTF.

J is TRBJ1-1 and V is TRBV27; a possible D gene is TRBD1 (5 bases). The length of the CDR3 is 14 residues. Trimming cost V 5 bases and J 3 bases, with 13 bases left between them. Germline CDR1 MNHEY, CDR2 SMNVEV (reference sequence). The CDR3 coding sequence is TGTGCCAGCAGTCGACAGTACTTGGACACTGAAGCTTTCTTT. It codes for CASSRQYLDTEAFF.

The chain carries TRBV19 and TRBJ1-1; 8 bases map to TRBD1. Germline V CDR1 and CDR2: LNHDA, SQIVND (reference sequence). The ends lost 6 bases at V and 5 bases at J; junction bases unmatched: 8. This CDR3 has 14 amino acids. DNA of the CDR3: TGTGCCAGTAGATTCCAGGGGGCTGGGACTGAAGCTTTCTTT. Its translation: CASRFQGAGTEAFF.

The rearrangement links TRBV5-6 to TRBJ1-4; D ambiguous. Trimming took 3 bases from V and 0 from J, leaving 12 bases between them. Germline loops: CDR1 SGHDT, CDR2 YYEEEE. This CDR3 region has 16 residues. CDR3 protein: CASSWVGGTTNEKLFF. The CDR3 region has the DNA TGTGCCAGCAGCTGGGTGGGAGGTACAACTAATGAAAAACTGTTTTTT.

This chain joins TRBV6-6 and TRBJ2-7; 7 nucleotides line up with TRBD2. There are 16 residues in the CDR3. V lost 2 bases, J lost 6 bases, and 13 bases stayed unmatched. Looked up from germline, CDR1 is MNHNY and CDR2 is SVGAGI (reference sequence). The CDR3 here is CASSYVLTSVIGEQYF. CDR3 nucleotide sequence: TGTGCCAGCAGTTACGTCCTTACTAGCGTGATCGGCGAGCAGTACTTC.

The CDR3 spells CASSPLLRSGANVLTF. The CDR3 DNA sequence: TGTGCCAGCTCACCACTACTGCGCTCTGGGGCCAACGTCCTGACTTTC. The chain joins TRBV18 to TRBJ2-6; D not resolved. This CDR3 contains 16 residues. The germline V gene has CDR1 KGHSH and CDR2 LQKENI. V lost 1 base, J lost 0 bases, and 7 bases lay in between.